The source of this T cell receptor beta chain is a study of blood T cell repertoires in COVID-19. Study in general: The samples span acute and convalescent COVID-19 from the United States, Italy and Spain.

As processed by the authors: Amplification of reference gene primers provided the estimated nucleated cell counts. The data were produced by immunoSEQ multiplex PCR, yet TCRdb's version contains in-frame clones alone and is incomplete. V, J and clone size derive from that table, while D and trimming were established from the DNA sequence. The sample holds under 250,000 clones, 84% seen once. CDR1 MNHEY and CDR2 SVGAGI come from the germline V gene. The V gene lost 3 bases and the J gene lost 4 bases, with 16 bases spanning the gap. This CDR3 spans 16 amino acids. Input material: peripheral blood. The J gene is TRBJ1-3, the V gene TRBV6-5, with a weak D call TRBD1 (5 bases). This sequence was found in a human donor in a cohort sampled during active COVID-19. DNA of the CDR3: TGTGCCAGCAGTTATTCGGGGGAATTCTCGGGAAACACCATATATTTT. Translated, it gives CASSYSGEFSGNTIYF.